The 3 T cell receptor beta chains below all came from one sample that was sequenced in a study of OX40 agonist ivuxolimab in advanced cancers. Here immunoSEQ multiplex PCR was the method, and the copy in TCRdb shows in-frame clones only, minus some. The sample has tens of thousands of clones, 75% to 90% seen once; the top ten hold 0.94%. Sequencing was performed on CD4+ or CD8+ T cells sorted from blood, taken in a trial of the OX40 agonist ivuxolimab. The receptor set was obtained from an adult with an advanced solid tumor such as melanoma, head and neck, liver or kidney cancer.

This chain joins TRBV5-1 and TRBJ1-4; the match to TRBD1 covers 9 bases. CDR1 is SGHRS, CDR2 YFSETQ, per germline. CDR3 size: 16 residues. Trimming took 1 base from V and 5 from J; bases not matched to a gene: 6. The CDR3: CASSLFGGTGNEKLFF. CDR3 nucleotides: TGCGCCAGCAGCTTGTTCGGGGGGACAGGGAATGAAAAACTGTTTTTT.

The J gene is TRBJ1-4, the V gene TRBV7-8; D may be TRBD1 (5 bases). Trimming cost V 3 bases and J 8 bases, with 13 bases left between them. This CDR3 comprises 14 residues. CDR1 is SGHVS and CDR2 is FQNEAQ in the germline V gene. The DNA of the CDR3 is TGTGCCAGCAGCTTGGGACCAACGGGCGAAAAACTGTTTTTT. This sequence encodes CASSLGPTGEKLFF.

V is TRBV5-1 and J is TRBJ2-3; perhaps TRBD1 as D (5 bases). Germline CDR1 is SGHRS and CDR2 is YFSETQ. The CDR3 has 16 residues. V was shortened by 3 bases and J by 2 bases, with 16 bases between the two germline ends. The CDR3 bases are TGCGCCAGCAGCTGGGCAGGGTCTGTCCCCACAGATACGCAGTATTTT. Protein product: CASSWAGSVPTDTQYF.